This passage covers 8 T cell receptor beta chains from one sample sequenced in a study of T cell responses to AZD1222 COVID-19 vaccine. Repertoires were generated with immunoSEQ multiplex PCR, while TCRdb's copy carries only in-frame clones and drops some. The sample contains over 150,000 clones, about 90% of which appear only once. Specimen: peripheral blood, collected on day 0 of MenACWY control vaccination. The receptors here all came from an adult in good health.

The V call is TRBV19, the J call TRBJ1-2; TRBD1 matches 11 bases. Unmatched junction bases numbered 6, after V lost 10 bases and J lost 11 bases. The CDR3 is 11 residues long. In germline, CDR1 is LNHDA, CDR2 SQIVND (reference sequence). The CDR3 region has the DNA TGTGCCACCAGGACAGGGGGCGCATACACCTTC. The encoded protein is CATRTGGAYTF.

The chain's CDR3 is CAISESNALHQPQHF. The CDR3 DNA sequence: TGTGCCATCAGTGAGTCGAATGCACTTCATCAGCCCCAGCATTTT. This chain connects TRBV10-3 to TRBJ1-5; D ambiguous. Germline CDR1 is ENHRY and CDR2 is SYGVKD. The ends were cut back, 0 bases at V and 5 bases at J, with 11 bases in the middle. The CDR3 spans 15 residues.

V usage is TRBV11-3 and J usage is TRBJ1-4; TRBD1 is a possible D gene (5 bases). The CDR3 contains 13 residues. Trimming took off 8 bases at V and 4 bases at J, with 11 bases between the two ends. The germline V gene encodes CDR1 SGHNT and CDR2 YENEEA. In nucleotides, the CDR3 is TGTGCCAGCGGGCGACAGAGTAATGAAAAACTGTTTTTT. It encodes CASGRQSNEKLFF.

This clone was picked up one time. This rearrangement joins TRBV29-1 to TRBJ2-7; no firm D call. There are 12 residues in the CDR3. Per the germline V gene, CDR1 is SQVTM and CDR2 is ANQGSEA. The V gene lost 6 bases and the J gene lost 6 bases, with 15 bases spanning the gap. The CDR3 sequence: CSVAAAGVEQYF. The CDR3 DNA is TGCAGCGTCGCTGCTGCTGGCGTCGAGCAGTACTTC.

V is TRBV5-3 and J is TRBJ1-5, with D perhaps TRBD1 (6 bases). TRBV5-3 is given ORF status, its function remaining uncertain. Trimming left V 0 bases short and J 2 bases short, with 18 bases between. This CDR3 comprises 18 residues. CDR3 nucleotide sequence: TGTGCCAGAAGCTTGGCGCCAGGGGCCCGGTGTGGCAATCAGCCCCAGCATTTT. Translated, it gives CARSLAPGARCGNQPQHF.

The rearrangement links TRBV5-1 to TRBJ2-5; D not resolved. Germline V gene lookup returns CDR1 SGHRS and CDR2 YFSETQ. The CDR3 is 11 amino acids. Trimming cost V 2 bases and J 3 bases, with 2 bases left between them. In nucleotides, the CDR3 is TGCGCCAGCAGCTTAAAAGAGACCCAGTACTTC. It is translated as CASSLKETQYF.

The chain uses TRBV4-3 and TRBJ2-7; D perhaps matches TRBD1 (5 bases). The germline gives CDR1 LGHNA, CDR2 YSLEER. The CDR3 has 15 residues. The germline V and J ends were trimmed by 3 bases and 2 bases, with 14 bases remaining between them. CDR3 in amino acids: CASSQNTGAPYEQYF. In DNA, the CDR3 is TGCGCCAGCAGCCAGAATACAGGAGCTCCCTACGAGCAGTACTTC.

This chain uses TRBV19 with TRBJ1-4; tentatively, D is TRBD1 (5 bases). In germline, CDR1 is LNHDA, CDR2 SQIVND (reference sequence). The V end was cut by 2 bases, the J end by 5 bases, with 18 bases between. This CDR3 has 17 amino acids. Here the CDR3 reads CASSISVGRRVNEKLFF. CDR3 sequence (DNA): TGTGCCAGTAGTATATCCGTAGGACGCAGGGTGAATGAAAAACTGTTTTTT.